Listed below are T cell receptor beta chains from one sample, sequenced in a study of OX40 agonist ivuxolimab in advanced cancers. Method: immunoSEQ multiplex PCR; TCRdb's copy keeps in-frame clones and lacks some. The table includes tens of thousands of clones, approximately 86% detected once. This sample comprised CD4+ or CD8+ T cells sorted from blood, obtained in a trial of the OX40 agonist ivuxolimab. Receptor source: an adult with an advanced solid tumor such as melanoma, head and neck, liver or kidney cancer. Each CDR3 is given with its conserved first and last residue. Fields, in order: J gene, D gene, clone size, V gene, CDR3 protein, CDR3 DNA. D genes are given only for firm matches. Only part of the rows carry a size: once, few, many, or a class if the clone is expanded.

>TRBJ1-5|.|.|TRBV18
CASSPRQSNQPQHF
TGTGCCAGCTCACCACGGCAGAGCAATCAGCCCCAGCATTTT
>TRBJ2-2|.|.|TRBV30
CAWSVRDGELFF
TGTGCCTGGAGTGTACGAGACGGGGAGCTGTTTTTT
>TRBJ2-3|.|.|TRBV6-5
CASSQGEGKDTQYF
TGTGCCAGCAGTCAGGGTGAGGGGAAAGATACGCAGTATTTT
>TRBJ1-5|.|once|TRBV7-8
CASSLHGQTSNQPQHF
TGTGCCAGCAGCCTTCACGGACAGACCAGCAATCAGCCCCAGCATTTT
>TRBJ2-1|TRBD2|.|TRBV5-3
CARSPTGIAGAGDEQFF
TGTGCCAGAAGCCCCACAGGGATAGCGGGGGCCGGGGATGAGCAGTTCTTC
>TRBJ1-1|.|.|TRBV6-1
CASRSGGHTEAFF
TGTGCCAGCAGGTCGGGGGGTCACACTGAAGCTTTCTTT
>TRBJ2-4|.|.|TRBV5-5
CASSLQGPKNIQYF
TGTGCCAGCAGCTTACAGGGACCTAAAAACATTCAGTACTTC
>TRBJ2-5|.|.|TRBV23-1
CASSQSRAGWRETQYF
TGCGCCAGCAGTCAATCGAGGGCAGGGTGGCGGGAGACCCAGTACTTC
>TRBJ1-1|.|.|TRBV19
CASSMGGLNTEAFF
TGTGCCAGTAGTATGGGGGGACTGAACACTGAAGCTTTCTTT
>TRBJ2-5|TRBD2|once|TRBV7-2
CASSRSTSGGAETQYF
TGTGCCAGCAGCCGATCGACTAGCGGGGGGGCAGAGACCCAGTACTTC
>TRBJ1-3|.|.|TRBV5-1
CASSWTGPGNTIYF
TGCGCCAGCAGCTGGACCGGACCTGGAAACACCATATATTTT
>TRBJ2-5|TRBD2|.|TRBV9
CASSPRGGDETQYF
TGTGCCAGCAGCCCCCGGGGGGGCGATGAGACCCAGTACTTC
>TRBJ1-3|.|.|TRBV21-1
CASSVKPRDRGSGNTIYF
TGTGCCAGCAGCGTAAAACCGAGGGACAGGGGCTCTGGAAACACCATATATTTT
>TRBJ2-7|.|few|TRBV6-1
CASSESGISYEQYF
TGTGCCAGCAGTGAATCGGGCATCTCCTACGAGCAGTACTTC
>TRBJ2-2|.|.|TRBV9
CASSPEGTGELFF
TGTGCCAGCAGCCCAGAGGGTACCGGGGAGCTGTTTTTT
>TRBJ1-3|.|.|TRBV6-5
CASSAAPGDTIYF
TGTGCCAGCAGCGCGGCCCCGGGGGACACCATATATTTT
>TRBJ1-1|TRBD1|few|TRBV30
CAWAGTAEAFF
TGTGCCTGGGCAGGGACAGCTGAAGCTTTCTTT
>TRBJ1-2|.|.|TRBV6-6
CASTPVGGAGYTF
TGTGCCAGCACCCCTGTCGGGGGGGCTGGCTACACCTTC
>TRBJ1-2|.|.|TRBV19
CASTPSANYGYTF
TGTGCCAGTACCCCTAGTGCTAACTATGGCTACACCTTC
>TRBJ1-1|.|few|TRBV4-2
CASSRGAGANTEAFF
TGTGCCAGCAGCCGGGGGGCGGGAGCGAACACTGAAGCTTTCTTT
>TRBJ2-7|.|.|TRBV19
CASLDPGVPHEQYF
TGTGCCTCCCTTGATCCAGGGGTACCCCACGAGCAGTACTTC
>TRBJ2-7|TRBD2|.|TRBV30
CAWSVLATSYEQYF
TGTGCCTGGAGTGTACTAGCGACCTCCTACGAGCAGTACTTC
>TRBJ1-1|TRBD1|.|TRBV28
CASSTGGTGNTEAFF
TGTGCCAGCAGTACAGGGGGCACGGGGAACACTGAAGCTTTCTTT
>TRBJ1-5|.|.|TRBV30
CAWSVQLGAGNQPQHF
TGTGCCTGGAGTGTACAGCTCGGGGCGGGCAATCAGCCCCAGCATTTT
>TRBJ1-4|TRBD1|.|TRBV6-1
CASSDQGAHGTTNEKLFF
TGTGCCAGCAGTGATCAGGGGGCCCATGGTACAACTAATGAAAAACTGTTTTTT
>TRBJ2-4|.|.|TRBV10-3
CAISDTGLDKNIQYF
TGTGCCATCAGTGACACGGGATTGGACAAAAACATTCAGTACTTC
>TRBJ2-7|.|.|TRBV6-1
CASSEAQGFF
TGTGCCAGCAGTGAAGCGCAGGGTTTCTTC
>TRBJ2-1|TRBD2|.|TRBV5-1
CASSFFLGRDYNEQFF
TGCGCCAGCAGCTTCTTTCTCGGGAGGGACTACAATGAGCAGTTCTTC
>TRBJ1-6|.|.|TRBV11-2
CASSLDGFYNSPLHF
TGTGCCAGCAGCTTGGACGGATTCTATAATTCACCCCTCCACTTT
>TRBJ2-2|.|.|TRBV10-3
CATSLGLNTGELFF
TGTGCCACCTCACTGGGCCTGAACACCGGGGAGCTGTTTTTT
>TRBJ2-7|TRBD2|.|TRBV7-8
CASSLGLATAYEQYF
TGTGCCAGCAGCTTAGGACTAGCGACCGCCTACGAGCAGTACTTC
>TRBJ1-1|TRBD1|.|TRBV7-9
CASSYRQGANTEAFF
TGTGCCAGCAGCTACAGACAGGGGGCGAACACTGAAGCTTTCTTT
>TRBJ1-5|.|.|TRBV28
CASSSGGGSDYQPQHF
TGTGCCAGCAGTTCCGGTGGGGGGAGTGATTATCAGCCCCAGCATTTT
>TRBJ1-2|.|.|TRBV29-1
CSVEDYLKGTNYGYTF
TGCAGCGTTGAAGATTATTTGAAGGGGACAAACTATGGCTACACCTTC
>TRBJ2-1|.|.|TRBV4-1
CASSQGQTLYNEQFF
TGCGCCAGCAGCCAAGGTCAGACCCTCTACAATGAGCAGTTCTTC
>TRBJ1-3|.|.|TRBV25-1
CASSTGQLSSGNTIYF
TGTGCCAGCAGTACCGGACAGCTGAGCTCTGGAAACACCATATATTTT
>TRBJ1-1|.|.|TRBV18
CASSPPQGLNTEAFF
TGTGCCAGCTCACCACCGCAGGGGCTGAACACTGAAGCTTTCTTT
>TRBJ2-7|TRBD1|.|TRBV7-9
CASSIRGQGKSF
TGTGCCAGCAGCATAAGAGGACAGGGGAAGTCCTTC
>TRBJ2-4|.|.|TRBV5-1
CASSNGEEWAKNIQYF
TGCGCCAGCAGCAACGGGGAGGAGTGGGCCAAAAACATTCAGTACTTC
>TRBJ2-1|.|.|TRBV7-6
CASSLLRLSNNEQFF
TGTGCCAGCAGCTTGCTTAGACTATCTAACAATGAGCAGTTCTTC
>TRBJ1-2|.|few|TRBV4-1
CASSQAFGGGNYGYTF
TGCGCCAGCAGCCAAGCCTTCGGAGGGGGGAACTATGGCTACACCTTC
>TRBJ1-3|.|.|TRBV10-3
CAIKGDTRSSGNTIYF
TGTGCCATCAAGGGGGACACTCGAAGCTCTGGAAACACCATATATTTT
>TRBJ2-1|.|.|TRBV9
CASSVRDNRGEQFF
TGTGCCAGCAGCGTAAGAGACAATCGAGGTGAGCAGTTCTTC
>TRBJ2-7|TRBD2|.|TRBV19
CASSIGSGGAHEQYF
TGTGCCAGTAGTATAGGTAGCGGGGGGGCCCACGAGCAGTACTTC
>TRBJ2-2|.|.|TRBV10-3
CAIIERPNTGELFF
TGTGCCATCATCGAGCGACCGAACACCGGGGAGCTGTTTTTT
>TRBJ2-1|TRBD1|.|TRBV5-1
CASSLVGTGGSDEQFF
TGCGCCAGCAGCTTGGTAGGGACAGGGGGCTCGGATGAGCAGTTCTTC
>TRBJ1-1|.|.|TRBV5-1
CASSLGRAQITEAFF
TGCGCCAGCAGCTTGGGGAGAGCCCAGATAACTGAAGCTTTCTTT
>TRBJ2-2|.|.|TRBV10-3
CAISRRSNTGELFF
TGTGCCATCAGCAGACGGTCGAACACCGGGGAGCTGTTTTTT
>TRBJ1-5|.|.|TRBV6-1
CASSEAGWGGDQPQHF
TGTGCCAGCAGTGAAGCAGGATGGGGGGGCGATCAGCCCCAGCATTTT
>TRBJ2-7|TRBD1|.|TRBV30
CAWNRGQGAYEQYF
TGTGCCTGGAACCGGGGACAGGGGGCCTACGAGCAGTACTTC
>TRBJ2-5|.|.|TRBV15
CATSGRGVETQYF
TGTGCCACCAGTGGCAGGGGGGTGGAGACCCAGTACTTC
>TRBJ1-5|.|once|TRBV28
CASSFGGLRQPQHF
TGTGCCAGCAGTTTTGGGGGGCTGAGGCAGCCCCAGCATTTT
>TRBJ1-5|TRBD1|once|TRBV19
CASSSDRYGQPQHF
TGTGCCAGTAGTTCGGACAGGTACGGTCAGCCCCAGCATTTT
>TRBJ2-2|TRBD2|.|TRBV10-3
CAISATSGRELFF
TGTGCCATCAGTGCGACTAGCGGGAGGGAGCTGTTTTTT
>TRBJ2-1|.|.|TRBV9
CASSVGVAGTEQFF
TGTGCCAGCAGCGTAGGAGTTGCGGGGACTGAGCAGTTCTTC